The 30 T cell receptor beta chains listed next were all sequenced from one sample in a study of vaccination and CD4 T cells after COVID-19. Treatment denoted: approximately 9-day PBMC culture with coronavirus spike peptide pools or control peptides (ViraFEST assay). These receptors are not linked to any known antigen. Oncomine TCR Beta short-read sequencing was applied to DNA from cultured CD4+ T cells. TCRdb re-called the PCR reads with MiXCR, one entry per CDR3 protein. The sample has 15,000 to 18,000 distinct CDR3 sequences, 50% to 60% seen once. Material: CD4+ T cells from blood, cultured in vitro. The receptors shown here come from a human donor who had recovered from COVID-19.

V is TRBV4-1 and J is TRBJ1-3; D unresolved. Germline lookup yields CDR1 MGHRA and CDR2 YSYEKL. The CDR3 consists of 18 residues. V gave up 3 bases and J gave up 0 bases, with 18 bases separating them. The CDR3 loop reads CASSHLGRGSRSGNTIYF. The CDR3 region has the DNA TGCGCCAGCAGCCACCTAGGGAGAGGCTCCCGCTCTGGAAACACCATATATTTT.

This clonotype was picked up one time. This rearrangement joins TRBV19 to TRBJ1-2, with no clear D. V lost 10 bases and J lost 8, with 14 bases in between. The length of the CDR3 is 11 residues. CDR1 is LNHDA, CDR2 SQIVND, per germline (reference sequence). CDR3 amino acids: CATTSYGGYTF. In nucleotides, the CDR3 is TGTGCCACTACCAGCTATGGGGGCTACACCTTC.

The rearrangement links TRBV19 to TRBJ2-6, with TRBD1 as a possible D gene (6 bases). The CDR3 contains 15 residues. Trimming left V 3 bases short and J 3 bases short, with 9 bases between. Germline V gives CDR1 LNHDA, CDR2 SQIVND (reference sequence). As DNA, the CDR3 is TGTGCCAGTAGTATGTGGGGGCGTGGGGCCAACGTCCTGACTTTC. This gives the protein CASSMWGRGANVLTF.

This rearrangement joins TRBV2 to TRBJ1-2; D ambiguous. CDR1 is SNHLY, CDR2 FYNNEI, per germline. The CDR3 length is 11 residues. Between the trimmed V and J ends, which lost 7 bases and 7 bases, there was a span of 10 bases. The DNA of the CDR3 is TGTGCCAGCACGGGGTTGGCTGGCTACACCTTC. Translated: CASTGLAGYTF. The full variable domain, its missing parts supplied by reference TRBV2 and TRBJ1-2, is EPEVTQTPSHQVTQMGQEVILRCVPISNHLYFYWYRQILGQKVEFLVSFYNNEISEKSEIFDDQFSVERPDGSNFTLKIRSTKLEDSAMYFCASTGLAGYTFGSGTRLTVV.

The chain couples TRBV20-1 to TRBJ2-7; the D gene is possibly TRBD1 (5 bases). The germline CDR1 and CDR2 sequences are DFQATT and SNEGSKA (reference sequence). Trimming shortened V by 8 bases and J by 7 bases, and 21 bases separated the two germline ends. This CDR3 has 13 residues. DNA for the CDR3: TGCAGTTCCCCCGGGCAGGGATTTGGGGAGCAGTACTTC. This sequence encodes CSSPGQGFGEQYF.

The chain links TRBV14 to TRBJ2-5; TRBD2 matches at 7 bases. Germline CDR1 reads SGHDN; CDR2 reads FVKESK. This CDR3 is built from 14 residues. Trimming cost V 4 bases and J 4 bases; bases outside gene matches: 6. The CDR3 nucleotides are TGTGCCAGCAGCCGGCGACTAGCCCCAGAGACCCAGTACTTC. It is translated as CASSRRLAPETQYF.

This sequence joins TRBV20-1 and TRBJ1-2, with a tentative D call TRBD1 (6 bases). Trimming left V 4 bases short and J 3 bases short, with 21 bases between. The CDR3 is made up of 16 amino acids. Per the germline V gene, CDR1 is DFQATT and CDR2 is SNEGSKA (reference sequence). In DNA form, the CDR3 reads TGCAGTGCTAATCTTGGTCTGCGGGGGCAACACTATGGCTACACCTTC. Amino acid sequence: CSANLGLRGQHYGYTF.

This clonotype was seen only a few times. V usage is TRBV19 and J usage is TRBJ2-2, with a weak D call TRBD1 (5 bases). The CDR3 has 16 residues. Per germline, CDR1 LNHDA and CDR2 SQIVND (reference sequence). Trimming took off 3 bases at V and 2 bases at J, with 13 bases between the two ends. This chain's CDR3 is CASSIGQGYNTGELFF. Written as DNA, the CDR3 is TGTGCCAGTAGTATCGGGCAGGGATATAACACCGGGGAGCTGTTTTTT.

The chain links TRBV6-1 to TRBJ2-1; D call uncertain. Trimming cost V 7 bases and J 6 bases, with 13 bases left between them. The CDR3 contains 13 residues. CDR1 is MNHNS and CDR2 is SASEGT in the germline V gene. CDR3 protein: CASMIDGPNEQFF. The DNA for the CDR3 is TGTGCCAGCATGATTGATGGACCCAATGAGCAGTTCTTC.

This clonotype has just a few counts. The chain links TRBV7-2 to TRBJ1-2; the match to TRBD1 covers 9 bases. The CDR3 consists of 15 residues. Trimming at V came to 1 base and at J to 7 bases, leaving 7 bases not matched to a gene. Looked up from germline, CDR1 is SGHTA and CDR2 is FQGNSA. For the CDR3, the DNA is TGTGCCAGCAGCTTAGATACAGGGGGCGAGGTTGGCTACACCTTC. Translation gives CASSLDTGGEVGYTF.

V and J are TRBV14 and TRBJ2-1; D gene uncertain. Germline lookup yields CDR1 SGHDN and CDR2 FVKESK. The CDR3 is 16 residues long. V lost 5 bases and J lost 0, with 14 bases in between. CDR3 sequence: CASSKMDGSSYNEQFF. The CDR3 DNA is TGTGCCAGCAGCAAAATGGACGGCAGCTCCTACAATGAGCAGTTCTTC.

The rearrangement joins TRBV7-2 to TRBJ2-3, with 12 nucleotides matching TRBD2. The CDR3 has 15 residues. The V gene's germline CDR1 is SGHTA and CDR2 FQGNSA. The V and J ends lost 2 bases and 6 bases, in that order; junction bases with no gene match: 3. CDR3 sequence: CASSLLAGGPDTQYF. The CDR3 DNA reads TGTGCCAGCAGCTTACTAGCGGGGGGGCCGGATACGCAGTATTTT.

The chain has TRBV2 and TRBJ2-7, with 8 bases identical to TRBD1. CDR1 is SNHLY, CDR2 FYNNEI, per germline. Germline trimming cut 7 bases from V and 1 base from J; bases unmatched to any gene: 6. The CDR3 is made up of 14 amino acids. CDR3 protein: CASTIGTGSYEQYF. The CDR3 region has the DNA TGTGCCAGCACTATCGGGACAGGTTCCTACGAGCAGTACTTC. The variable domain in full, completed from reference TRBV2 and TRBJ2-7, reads EPEVTQTPSHQVTQMGQEVILRCVPISNHLYFYWYRQILGQKVEFLVSFYNNEISEKSEIFDDQFSVERPDGSNFTLKIRSTKLEDSAMYFCASTIGTGSYEQYFGPGTRLTVT.

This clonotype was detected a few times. The CDR3 is CASSPYLAGGLQETQYF. CDR3 DNA sequence: TGTGCCAGCAGTCCATACCTAGCGGGAGGCCTTCAAGAGACCCAGTACTTC. V gene TRBV27 combines with J gene TRBJ2-5; 11 bases match TRBD2. The CDR3 is made up of 17 amino acids. J was trimmed by 2 bases and V by 5 bases; bases with no gene match: 10. Germline lookup yields CDR1 MNHEY and CDR2 SMNVEV (reference sequence).

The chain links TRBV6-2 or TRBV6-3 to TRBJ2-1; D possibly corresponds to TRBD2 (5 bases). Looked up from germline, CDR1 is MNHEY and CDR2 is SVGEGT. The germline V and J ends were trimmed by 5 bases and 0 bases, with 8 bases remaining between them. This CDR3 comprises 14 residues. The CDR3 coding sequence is TGTGCCAGCAGTCCGGGAAGCTCCTACAATGAGCAGTTCTTC. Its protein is CASSPGSSYNEQFF.

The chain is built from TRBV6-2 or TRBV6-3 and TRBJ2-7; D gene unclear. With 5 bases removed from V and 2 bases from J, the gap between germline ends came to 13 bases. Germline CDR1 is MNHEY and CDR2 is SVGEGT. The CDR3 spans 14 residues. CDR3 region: CASSKGTAAYEQYF. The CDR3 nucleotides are TGTGCCAGCAGTAAGGGAACAGCCGCCTACGAGCAGTACTTC.

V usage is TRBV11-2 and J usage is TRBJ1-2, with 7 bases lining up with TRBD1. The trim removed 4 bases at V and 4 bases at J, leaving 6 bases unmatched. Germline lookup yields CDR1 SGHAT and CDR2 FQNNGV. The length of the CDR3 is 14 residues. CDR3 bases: TGTGCCAGCAGCTCAAACCGGGACAGCTATGGCTACACCTTC. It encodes CASSSNRDSYGYTF.

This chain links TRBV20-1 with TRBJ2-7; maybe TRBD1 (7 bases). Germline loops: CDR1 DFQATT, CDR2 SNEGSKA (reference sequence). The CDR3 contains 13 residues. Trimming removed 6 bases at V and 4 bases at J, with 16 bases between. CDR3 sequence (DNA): TGCAGTGCAGTGCGGGGACAGCCGTACGAGCAGTACTTC. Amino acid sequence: CSAVRGQPYEQYF.

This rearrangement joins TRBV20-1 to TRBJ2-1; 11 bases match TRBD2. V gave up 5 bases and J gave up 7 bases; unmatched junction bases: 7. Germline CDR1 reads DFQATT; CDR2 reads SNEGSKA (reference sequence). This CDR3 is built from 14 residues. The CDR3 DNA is TGCAGTGCTTCTTCTAGCGGGAGGAGGAATGAGCAGTTCTTC. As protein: CSASSSGRRNEQFF.

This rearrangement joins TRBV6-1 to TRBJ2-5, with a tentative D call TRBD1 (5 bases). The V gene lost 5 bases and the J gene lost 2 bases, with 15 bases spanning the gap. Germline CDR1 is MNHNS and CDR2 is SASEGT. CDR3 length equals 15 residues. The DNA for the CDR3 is TGTGCCAGCAGTCTACTTAAAGGGGCACAAGAGACCCAGTACTTC. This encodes CASSLLKGAQETQYF.

In nucleotides, the CDR3 is TGTGCCAGCAGTTTAAGGGCAGTTGCTGAAGCTTTCTTT. Amino acid sequence: CASSLRAVAEAFF. The chain carries TRBV12-3 or TRBV12-4 and TRBJ1-1; D is ambiguous. V lost 2 bases and J lost 6, with 10 bases in between. The CDR3 covers 13 residues.

The CDR3 here is CASSYTGLSTDTQYF. The CDR3 coding sequence is TGTGCCAGCAGCTATACCGGACTTAGCACAGATACGCAGTATTTT. The genes are TRBV7-3 and TRBJ2-3; D perhaps matches TRBD2 (5 bases). Trimming shortened V by 4 bases and J by 0 bases, and 11 bases separated the two germline ends. Germline CDR1 reads SGHTA; CDR2 reads FQGTGA. This CDR3 has 15 residues.

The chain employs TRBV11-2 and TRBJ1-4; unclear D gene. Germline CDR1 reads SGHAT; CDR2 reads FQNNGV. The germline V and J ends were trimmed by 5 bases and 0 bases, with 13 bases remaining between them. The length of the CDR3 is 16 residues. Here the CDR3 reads CASSQRSSPTNEKLFF. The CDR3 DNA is TGTGCCAGCAGCCAACGGAGCAGCCCAACTAATGAAAAACTGTTTTTT.

In nucleotides, the CDR3 is TGCAGTGCTGAAGAAGCTTTCTTT. Translating it yields CSAEEAFF. The genes are TRBV20-1 and TRBJ1-1; unclear D gene. Between the trimmed V and J ends, which lost 5 bases and 8 bases, there was a span of 3 bases. Looked up from germline, CDR1 is DFQATT and CDR2 is SNEGSKA (reference sequence). The CDR3 totals 8 residues.

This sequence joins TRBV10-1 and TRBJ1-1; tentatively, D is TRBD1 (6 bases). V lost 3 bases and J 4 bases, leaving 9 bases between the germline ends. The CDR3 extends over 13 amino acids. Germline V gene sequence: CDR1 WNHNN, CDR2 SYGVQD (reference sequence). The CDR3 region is CASSEATGTEAFF. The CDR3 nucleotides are TGCGCCAGCAGTGAAGCGACAGGCACTGAAGCTTTCTTT.

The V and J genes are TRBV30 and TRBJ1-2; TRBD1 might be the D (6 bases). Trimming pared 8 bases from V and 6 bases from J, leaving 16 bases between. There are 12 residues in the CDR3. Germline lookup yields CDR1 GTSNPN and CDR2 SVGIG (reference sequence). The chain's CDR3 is CARGGQGNGYTF. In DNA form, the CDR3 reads TGTGCCCGGGGGGGGCAGGGCAATGGCTACACCTTC.

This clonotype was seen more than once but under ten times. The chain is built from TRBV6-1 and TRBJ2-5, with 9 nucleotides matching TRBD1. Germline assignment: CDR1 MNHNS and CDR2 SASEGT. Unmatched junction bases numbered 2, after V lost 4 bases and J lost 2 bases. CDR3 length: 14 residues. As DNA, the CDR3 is TGTGCCAGCAGTGGACAGGGGGTACAAGAGACCCAGTACTTC. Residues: CASSGQGVQETQYF.

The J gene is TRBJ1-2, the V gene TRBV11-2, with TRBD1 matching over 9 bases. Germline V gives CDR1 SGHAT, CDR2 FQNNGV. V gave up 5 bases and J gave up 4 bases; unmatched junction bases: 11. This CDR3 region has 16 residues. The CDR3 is CASSPGTGRLSYGYTF. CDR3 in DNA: TGTGCCAGCAGCCCTGGGACAGGGAGATTGTCCTATGGCTACACCTTC.

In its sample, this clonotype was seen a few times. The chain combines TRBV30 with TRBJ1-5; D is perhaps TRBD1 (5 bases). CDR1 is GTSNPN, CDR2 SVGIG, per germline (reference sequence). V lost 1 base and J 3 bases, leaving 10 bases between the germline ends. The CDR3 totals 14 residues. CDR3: CAWSEGRVNQPQHF. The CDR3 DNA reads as TGTGCCTGGAGTGAGGGCAGGGTCAATCAGCCCCAGCATTTT.

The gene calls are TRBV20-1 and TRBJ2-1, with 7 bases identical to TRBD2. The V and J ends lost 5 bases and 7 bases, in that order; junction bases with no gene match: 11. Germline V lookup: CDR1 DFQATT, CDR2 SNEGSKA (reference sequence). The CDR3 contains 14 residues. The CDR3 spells CSALRLADTNEQFF. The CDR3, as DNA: TGCAGTGCTCTTCGACTAGCCGATACAAATGAGCAGTTCTTC.